The clone carrying this T cell receptor beta chain was detected only a few times. Its antigen remains unknown. Sequencing in the ViraFEST assay came after antigen-specific CD4+ T cells had been expanded with viral peptide pools, which were used to stimulate PBMC. With roughly 9 days of culture completed, CD4+ T cells were isolated. This sample stems from a study of vaccination effects on CD4 cells after COVID-19. Whole-study context: Each person got two doses of an mRNA SARS-CoV-2 vaccine, BNT162b2 or mRNA-1273.

Per germline, CDR1 KGHSH and CDR2 LQKENI. The CDR3 sequence is 12 residues long. V shed 0 bases and J shed 4 bases, with 3 bases lying between them. Clones were read by immunoSEQ multiplex PCR, and TCRdb kept only the in-frame ones, dropping some. The sample lists more than 25,000 clones, roughly two thirds occurring once. This clonotype was sampled from a human donor who received a COVID-19 vaccine. The chain recombines TRBV18 with TRBJ2-5; D is uncertain. This sample comprised CD4+ T cells from PBMCs cultured with HCoV-229E spike peptides, obtained before COVID-19 vaccination. CDR3: CASSPPGETQYF. CDR3 sequence (DNA): TGTGCCAGCTCACCACCGGGAGAGACCCAGTACTTC.